Sequencing of this TCR beta chain was carried out in a study of OX40 agonist ivuxolimab in advanced cancers. Study in general: Eligibility admitted prior anti-PD-1, anti-PD-L1 or anti-CTLA-4 therapy; about 40% had some. Broader study findings: Blood T cells, both CD4+ and CD8+, expanded clonally by week 6 at 0.1 to 3.0 mg/kg. In general, CD8+ T cells held more expanded clones than CD4+ did, on average.

Libraries were prepared by immunoSEQ multiplex PCR; TCRdb keeps only in-frame clonotypes and omits some of them. The repertoire holds 20,000 to 25,000 clones, roughly 83% seen once, with 45% to 55% in the top ten. Remarks on this clone: Its matching antigen is unknown.

Per germline, CDR1 LNHDA and CDR2 SQIVND (reference sequence). Deletions cut 5 bases from V and 3 bases from J, with 23 bases between. This CDR3 spans 17 amino acids. This chain links TRBV19 with TRBJ2-7; no definite D call. This specimen was CD4+ or CD8+ T cells sorted from blood, taken in a trial of the OX40 agonist ivuxolimab. This receptor was identified in an adult with an advanced solid tumor such as melanoma, head and neck, liver or kidney cancer. Here the CDR3 DNA reads TGTGCCAGTAGTGTATACGAAATGGGATCAGGTGTCTACGAGCAGTACTTC. Protein: CASSVYEMGSGVYEQYF.